The 23 T cell receptor beta chains presented below share a single source sample, sequenced in a study of naive and memory T cell subsets. An equimolar mix of two oligonucleotides served as the beta constant-region primer for TRBC1 and TRBC2. Four rounds of PCR amplified the ligated cDNA using nested alpha and beta constant-region primers plus SP2. In TCRdb, the UMI-ligation and nested PCR reads were re-called with MiXCR into one record per CDR3 protein. The table has some 22,000 distinct CDR3 sequences, roughly 8.2% seen once. Source material: central memory CD8+ T cells from blood. The receptors come from a human donor in good health.

This clonotype was counted ten times or more. The genes are TRBV6-2 or TRBV6-3 and TRBJ2-3, with D uncertain. This CDR3 is 12 amino acids long. Per the germline V gene, CDR1 is MNHEY and CDR2 is SVGEGT. Between the trimmed V and J ends, which lost 4 bases and 0 bases, there was a span of 2 bases. CDR3 sequence: CASSSSTDTQYF. In nucleotides, the CDR3 is TGTGCCAGCAGTTCTAGCACAGATACGCAGTATTTT.

The chain carries TRBV10-3 and TRBJ1-5; D unclear. Per germline, CDR1 ENHRY and CDR2 SYGVKD. Trimming left V 0 bases short and J 7 bases short, with 13 bases between. The CDR3 consists of 15 residues. The CDR3 protein is CAISESGMPSQPQHF. Written as DNA, the CDR3 is TGTGCCATCAGTGAGTCAGGGATGCCAAGCCAGCCCCAGCATTTT.

This clonotype was counted many times. V gene TRBV28 combines with J gene TRBJ2-7; no firm D call. V was clipped by 4 bases and J by 0 bases, with 16 bases between them. Germline-derived CDR1 and CDR2 are MDHEN and SYDVKM. This CDR3 comprises 16 residues. The CDR3 sequence: CASSSLNTQFSYEQYF. CDR3 DNA sequence: TGTGCCAGCAGTTCACTTAATACGCAGTTCTCCTACGAGCAGTACTTC.

This clonotype was picked up many times. This chain joins TRBV30 and TRBJ2-1; TRBD1 matches at 7 bases. V was pared by 3 bases and J by 9 bases, with 5 bases of the junction left unmatched. Germline-derived CDR1 and CDR2 are GTSNPN and SVGIG (reference sequence). This CDR3 comprises 12 residues. The DNA of the CDR3 is TGTGCCTGGAGCCTAAACAGGGGTGAGCAGTTCTTC. It codes for CAWSLNRGEQFF.

This clonotype was seen many times. The chain has TRBV7-6 and TRBJ2-7; D perhaps matches TRBD2 (6 bases). V lost 3 bases to trimming and J lost 2 bases, with 11 bases between them. Per the germline V gene, CDR1 is SGHVS and CDR2 is FNYEAQ. This CDR3 contains 14 residues. The CDR3 spells CASSFGGSAYEQYF. The CDR3 nucleotides are TGTGCCAGCAGCTTCGGGGGTAGTGCCTACGAGCAGTACTTC.

This clonotype was recorded many times. The chain links TRBV6-5 to TRBJ2-1; D is perhaps TRBD1 or TRBD2 (5 bases each). CDR3 length: 15 amino acids. Germline CDR1 MNHEY, CDR2 SVGAGI. V was shortened by 6 bases and J by 0 bases, with 12 bases between the two germline ends. Written as DNA, the CDR3 is TGTGCCAGCAGCCACCGGGACCCCTCCTACAATGAGCAGTTCTTC. This sequence encodes CASSHRDPSYNEQFF.

As regards this clonotype: A much bigger clone sits one base away, suggesting this may be a read error. Here the CDR3 reads CASNSGLAGDVTDTQYF. CDR3 bases: TGTGCCAGCAATTCCGGACTAGCGGGAGACGTGACAGATACGCAGTATTTT. The V and J genes are TRBV12-3 or TRBV12-4 and TRBJ2-3; TRBD2 aligns across 13 bases. The CDR3 spans 17 residues. Trimming took 7 bases from V and 3 from J; bases not matched to a gene: 10.

This clonotype was observed many times. The chain links TRBV24-1 to TRBJ2-7, with D hard to call. CDR1 is KGHDR, CDR2 SFDVKD, per germline. CDR3 length: 11 amino acids. V was cut by 4 bases and J by 4 bases, with 4 bases left in between. CDR3 sequence: CATSDIYEQYF. Written as DNA, the CDR3 is TGTGCCACCAGTGACATATACGAGCAGTACTTC.

V gene TRBV12-3 or TRBV12-4 combines with J gene TRBJ2-2; unclear D gene. CDR3 length: 12 residues. Trimming cost V 4 bases and J 7 bases, with 7 bases left between them. In nucleotides, the CDR3 is TGTGCCAGCAGTTCTCCGGTCGGGGAGCTGTTTTTT. Its translation: CASSSPVGELFF.

V usage is TRBV7-9 and J usage is TRBJ1-3; no definite D call. Germline-derived CDR1 and CDR2 are SEHNR and FQNEAQ (reference sequence). V lost 4 bases, J lost 6 bases, and 19 bases lay in between. The CDR3 totals 16 residues. The DNA for the CDR3 is TGTGCCAGCAGCTCTTACCGGGCACTTTACGAAAACACCATATATTTT. Translated, it gives CASSSYRALYENTIYF. Complete variable domain (other parts from reference TRBV7-9 and TRBJ1-3): DTGVSQNPRHKITKRGQNVTFRCDPISEHNRLYWYRQTLGQGPEFLTYFQNEAQLEKSRLLSDRFSAERPKGSFSTLEIQRTEQGDSAMYLCASSSYRALYENTIYFGEGSWLTVV.

The gene calls are TRBV15 and TRBJ2-1; TRBD2 matches at 7 bases. Germline assignment: CDR1 LNHNV and CDR2 YYDKDF (reference sequence). The CDR3 spans 21 residues. Germline trimming cut 5 bases from V and 5 bases from J; bases unmatched to any gene: 27. CDR3 amino acids: CATSGILGGTSATQRDNEQFF. The DNA for the CDR3 is TGTGCCACCAGCGGTATCCTGGGAGGCACTAGCGCCACGCAAAGGGACAATGAGCAGTTCTTC.

This clonotype appeared a few times. The V and J genes are TRBV6-5 and TRBJ2-1; D unclear. Germline CDR1 and CDR2: MNHEY and SVGAGI. This CDR3 contains 19 residues. V lost 1 base and J lost 0, with 19 bases in between. The CDR3 region has the DNA TGTGCCAGCAGTTACTTCCCCAAGCGTCAGGCGAGCTCCTACAATGAGCAGTTCTTC. The encoded protein is CASSYFPKRQASSYNEQFF.

In its sample, this clonotype was seen a few times. The chain has TRBV19 and TRBJ1-1; no reliable D call. Per the germline V gene, CDR1 is LNHDA and CDR2 is SQIVND (reference sequence). The CDR3 extends over 13 amino acids. Trimming cost V 6 bases and J 3 bases, with 11 bases left between them. CDR3 coding DNA: TGTGCCAGTAGGAGTAGGAGGGACACTGAAGCTTTCTTT. The encoded protein is CASRSRRDTEAFF.

This sequence joins TRBV6-1 and TRBJ2-7, with TRBD1 matching 8 bases. In germline, CDR1 is MNHNS, CDR2 SASEGT. V shed 4 bases and J 7 bases; nucleotides not matched to a gene: 9. The CDR3 runs 14 residues. The CDR3 loop is CASSATGELPEQYF. The CDR3 DNA is TGTGCCAGCAGTGCGACAGGGGAGCTACCGGAGCAGTACTTC.

The table lists this clonotype with many counts. The V call is TRBV11-3, the J call TRBJ2-1; D uncertain. CDR1 SGHNT and CDR2 YENEEA come from the germline V gene. V dropped 3 bases and J dropped 0 bases, with 12 bases sitting between them. There are 16 residues in the CDR3. The CDR3 is CASSFGGHDSYNEQFF. CDR3 nucleotide sequence: TGTGCCAGCAGCTTTGGTGGGCACGACTCCTACAATGAGCAGTTCTTC.

There are a few counts of this clonotype. V usage is TRBV6-6 and J usage is TRBJ2-7; D is undetermined. V was clipped by 5 bases and J by 2 bases, with 13 bases between them. Germline V gives CDR1 MNHNY, CDR2 SVGAGI (reference sequence). The CDR3 is 14 amino acids. The CDR3 DNA reads as TGTGCCAGCAGTACTGCATTATCCACCTACGAGCAGTACTTC. This gives the protein CASSTALSTYEQYF.

In this sample, this clonotype turned up a few times. The rearrangement uses TRBV7-9 and TRBJ1-5; TRBD1 is a possible D gene (6 bases). Germline assignment: CDR1 SEHNR and CDR2 FQNEAQ (reference sequence). With 0 bases removed from V and 2 bases from J, the gap between germline ends came to 8 bases. This CDR3 has 15 residues. DNA for the CDR3: TGTGCCAGCAGCTTAGCGGACAGTGGCAATCAGCCCCAGCATTTT. Its translation is CASSLADSGNQPQHF. Filled out from reference TRBV7-9 and TRBJ1-5, the complete variable domain reads DTGVSQNPRHKITKRGQNVTFRCDPISEHNRLYWYRQTLGQGPEFLTYFQNEAQLEKSRLLSDRFSAERPKGSFSTLEIQRTEQGDSAMYLCASSLADSGNQPQHFGDGTRLSIL.

This clonotype was picked up a small number of times. The chain is built from TRBV30 and TRBJ2-2; 8 bases line up with TRBD2. The CDR3 contains 15 residues. Germline V gene sequence: CDR1 GTSNPN, CDR2 SVGIG (reference sequence). The V and J ends lost 8 bases and 6 bases, in that order; junction bases with no gene match: 14. The CDR3 sequence is CAGRPGREDAGELFF. CDR3 coding DNA: TGTGCCGGCCGACCGGGGCGGGAGGACGCCGGGGAGCTGTTTTTT.

This clonotype was counted a few times. The rearrangement links TRBV5-1 to TRBJ2-1; no clear D. The CDR3 runs 12 residues. Trimming pared 0 bases from V and 7 bases from J, leaving 5 bases between. In germline, CDR1 is SGHRS, CDR2 YFSETQ. The chain's CDR3 is CASSLAQNEQFF. CDR3 DNA: TGCGCCAGCAGCTTGGCGCAGAATGAGCAGTTCTTC.

The V gene is TRBV4-3, the J gene TRBJ1-5, with TRBD1 as a possible D gene (6 bases). Trimming stripped 0 bases from V and 5 bases from J, with 11 bases between. Germline CDR1 reads LGHNA; CDR2 reads YSLEER. The CDR3 loop spans 15 amino acids. CDR3 in DNA: TGCGCCAGCAGCCAAGAGAGACAGGTACATCAGCCCCAGCATTTT. As protein: CASSQERQVHQPQHF.

The sample holds a few counts of this clonotype. J is TRBJ1-6 and V is TRBV6-5; possibly TRBD1 for D (5 bases). The germline V and J ends were trimmed by 5 bases and 5 bases, with 19 bases remaining between them. The CDR3 extends over 17 amino acids. CDR1 and CDR2 (germline): MNHEY, SVGAGI. CDR3 amino acids: CASSRGLKLKNNSPLHF. Written as DNA, the CDR3 is TGTGCCAGCAGTCGGGGGTTAAAGCTCAAAAATAATTCACCCCTCCACTTT.

There are many counts of this clonotype. This sequence joins TRBV6-6 and TRBJ1-2; D remains unclear. This CDR3 has 13 residues. The V end lost 7 bases, the J end lost 3 bases, and 12 bases lay between the germline ends. Germline CDR1 and CDR2: MNHNY and SVGAGI (reference sequence). For the CDR3, the DNA is TGTGCCAGCACCCCCCAAATCCACTATGGCTACACCTTC. Translating gives CASTPQIHYGYTF.

The chain recombines TRBV20-1 with TRBJ1-1, with D perhaps TRBD1 (5 bases). The CDR3 is made up of 13 amino acids. Trimming left V 6 bases short and J 5 bases short, with 16 bases between. Germline CDR1 reads DFQATT; CDR2 reads SNEGSKA (reference sequence). The CDR3 here is CSAETKGVTEAFF. In nucleotides, the CDR3 is TGCAGTGCGGAGACAAAAGGGGTTACTGAAGCTTTCTTT.